What follows are 16 T cell receptor beta chains derived from one specimen sequenced in a study of T cell repertoires in cytomegalovirus infection. Each CDR3 protein gets one entry after TCRdb re-called the reads with MiXCR. The sample carries hundreds of thousands of distinct CDR3 sequences, roughly a quarter recorded once. Sequencing was performed on CD8+ T cells from PBMCs. These receptors were obtained from a human donor in good health (CMV status not recorded). Some clones in this sample may be carry-over from other donors' samples.

Concerning this clonotype: A much larger clone differs by one base, so this may be a read error. This rearrangement joins TRBV28 to TRBJ2-3; TRBD2 matches 10 bases. From germline, CDR1 is MDHEN and CDR2 SYDVKM. Trimming took 3 bases from V and 6 from J; bases not matched to a gene: 15. The CDR3 is made up of 18 amino acids. DNA of the CDR3: TGTGCCAGCAGTTTGCCCTCTTGGCTAGCGGGGGAGTCGGATACGCAGTATTTT. It yields the protein CASSLPSWLAGESDTQYF.

This clonotype was observed at least ten times. Here the CDR3 DNA reads TGTGCCAGCAGCCGAGGGACAGGGCCCCTCAATGAGCAGTTCTTC. Protein product: CASSRGTGPLNEQFF. V and J are TRBV7-8 and TRBJ2-1, with 9 bases identical to TRBD1. Trimming cost V 5 bases and J 6 bases; bases outside gene matches: 8. CDR1 and CDR2 (germline): SGHVS, FQNEAQ. This CDR3 is built from 15 residues.

This clonotype was detected many times. The chain couples TRBV7-6 to TRBJ2-1; D is possibly TRBD2 (5 bases). V was pared by 4 bases and J by 6 bases, with 16 bases between. The CDR3 length is 15 residues. Per germline, CDR1 SGHVS and CDR2 FNYEAQ. DNA of the CDR3: TGTGCCAGCAGCTCCCCACGGGGAAAATTCAATGAGCAGTTCTTC. Encoded protein: CASSSPRGKFNEQFF.

This clonotype appeared many times. V usage is TRBV6-1 and J usage is TRBJ2-2; D possibly corresponds to TRBD1 (5 bases). Trimming shortened V by 10 bases and J by 4 bases, and 13 bases separated the two germline ends. Looked up from germline, CDR1 is MNHNS and CDR2 is SASEGT. This CDR3 comprises 13 residues. CDR3 residues: CATWQGPTGELFF. The CDR3 bases are TGTGCCACCTGGCAGGGTCCCACCGGGGAGCTGTTTTTT.

The chain uses TRBV6-2 or TRBV6-3 and TRBJ1-2; D is unclear. With 5 bases removed from V and 8 bases from J, the gap between germline ends came to 15 bases. Germline CDR1 reads MNHEY; CDR2 reads SVGEGT. The CDR3 runs to 13 residues. In nucleotides, the CDR3 is TGTGCCAGCAGTCCCGTAAGGCTCAACGGCTACACCTTC. Translated, it gives CASSPVRLNGYTF.

The J gene is TRBJ2-3, the V gene TRBV4-2; 11 bases fit TRBD2. This CDR3 contains 17 residues. Germline CDR1 reads LGHNA; CDR2 reads YNFKEQ. The ends lost 1 base at V and 2 bases at J; junction bases unmatched: 5. As DNA, the CDR3 is TGTGCCAGCAGCCAAGTAGCGGGGGGGCCCGTCACAGATACGCAGTATTTT. Its translation: CASSQVAGGPVTDTQYF.

CDR3 nucleotide sequence: TGCAGCGTGGCCGGGACAGGGGGTGGTGAGCAGTACTTC. Protein product: CSVAGTGGGEQYF. The chain is built from TRBV29-1 and TRBJ2-7; 11 bases are a match to TRBD1. The CDR3 is 13 residues long. CDR1 and CDR2 from the germline V gene are SQVTM and ANQGSEA. J was trimmed by 7 bases and V by 6 bases; bases with no gene match: 8.

This clonotype occurred a few times. The chain is built from TRBV2 and TRBJ2-1; 11 bases are a match to TRBD2. The CDR3 spans 14 residues. The germline CDR1 and CDR2 sequences are SNHLY and FYNNEI. With V trimmed by 8 bases and J by 6 bases, 6 bases remained unmatched. The CDR3: CASGGLAELNEQFF. The CDR3 bases are TGTGCCAGCGGGGGACTAGCGGAACTCAATGAGCAGTTCTTC.

J is TRBJ2-4 and V is TRBV6-2 or TRBV6-3, with TRBD2 identical over 8 bases. CDR1 and CDR2 from the germline V gene are MNHEY and SVGEGT. V lost 0 bases, J lost 6 bases, and 10 bases stayed unmatched. The CDR3 totals 17 residues. The CDR3 sequence is CASSYSPGGVPGNIQYF. In nucleotides, the CDR3 is TGTGCCAGCAGTTACTCGCCCGGGGGGGTGCCAGGAAACATTCAGTACTTC.

Ten or more counts support this clonotype. The chain employs TRBV7-2 and TRBJ2-7; TRBD1 matches 11 bases. The CDR3 loop spans 14 amino acids. Losses at the gene ends were 2 bases for V and 5 bases for J; bases not matched to a gene: 2. Germline loops: CDR1 SGHTA, CDR2 FQGNSA. The CDR3 DNA is TGTGCCAGCAGCTTATGGGGACAGGGGGACGAGCAGTACGTC. This gives the protein CASSLWGQGDEQYV.

The V gene is TRBV28, the J gene TRBJ2-7; D is unresolved. Germline V lookup: CDR1 MDHEN, CDR2 SYDVKM. This CDR3 has 13 residues. DNA for the CDR3: TGTACCAGCAGTTTCGCTCGACTTTACGAGCAGTACGTC. This encodes CTSSFARLYEQYV.

This clonotype was seen at least ten times. CDR3 amino acids: CASSPTGITEAFF. The DNA for the CDR3 is TGTGCCAGCAGTCCCACAGGAATCACTGAAGCTTTCTTT. J is TRBJ1-1 and V is TRBV28, with D maybe TRBD1 (5 bases). The CDR3 runs to 13 residues. The V end was cut by 5 bases, the J end by 4 bases, with 11 bases between. The germline gives CDR1 MDHEN, CDR2 SYDVKM.

The gene calls are TRBV20-1 and TRBJ2-1; D is unresolved. CDR1 and CDR2 from the germline V gene are DFQATT and SNEGSKA (reference sequence). The length of the CDR3 is 14 residues. The CDR3 here is CSRTRPNRGNEQFF. DNA for the CDR3: TGCAGCAGGACCCGGCCCAATAGAGGCAATGAGCAGTTCTTC.

J is TRBJ2-3 and V is TRBV29-1; a weak D match, TRBD2 (5 bases). V gave up 2 bases and J gave up 6 bases, with 15 bases separating them. The V gene's germline CDR1 is SQVTM and CDR2 ANQGSEA. The CDR3 is made up of 14 amino acids. The CDR3 coding sequence is TGCAGCGTTGAACCACCAGTGGAGGCGGATACGCAGTATTTT. It specifies CSVEPPVEADTQYF.

This chain links TRBV5-4 with TRBJ2-2; no clear D. Between the trimmed V and J ends, which lost 3 bases and 3 bases, there was a span of 15 bases. The CDR3 loop spans 16 amino acids. Per the germline V gene, CDR1 is SGHNT and CDR2 is YYREEE (reference sequence). The DNA for the CDR3 is TGTGCCAGCAGCTGGGAAGACAAGAGCCACACCGGGGAGCTGTTTTTT. Its translation is CASSWEDKSHTGELFF.

The chain uses TRBV2 and TRBJ2-2; D unresolved. CDR3 length: 16 residues. V lost 7 bases and J lost 2, with 17 bases in between. Looked up from germline, CDR1 is SNHLY and CDR2 is FYNNEI. The CDR3 coding sequence is TGTGCCAGCATGGGCCGGGCCGCACCTAACACCGGGGAGCTGTTTTTT. It specifies CASMGRAAPNTGELFF.